The 18 T cell receptor beta chains given below trace back to one sample, sequenced in a study of shared clonotypes between healthy human individuals. CD8 cells regarded as naive lacked CD45RO, were positively chosen for CCR7, and omitted terminally differentiated effector memory CD45RA+ cells. Produced via immunoSEQ multiplex PCR; TCRdb's table is partial and in-frame only. Of 1.5 million to 2.5 million clones detected, about 95% appear once; the ten largest clones hold 1.2%. The sequenced sample was naive CD8+ T cells sorted from blood. Receptor source: a man aged 18 to 29 in good health.

The rearrangement links TRBV7-9 to TRBJ2-7; 8 bases are shared with TRBD1. CDR1 is SEHNR, CDR2 FQNEAQ, per germline (reference sequence). V lost 11 bases to trimming and J lost 0 bases; unmatched junction nucleotides: 12. CDR3 size: 15 residues. The chain's CDR3 is CAVDRGLVVSYEQYF. The CDR3 DNA is TGTGCCGTCGACAGGGGCCTGGTGGTCTCCTACGAGCAGTACTTC.

This chain connects TRBV7-9 to TRBJ2-7, with TRBD1 matching 9 bases. Germline CDR1 and CDR2: SEHNR and FQNEAQ (reference sequence). The ends lost 5 bases at V and 4 bases at J; junction bases unmatched: 12. The CDR3 consists of 16 residues. For the CDR3, the DNA is TGTGCCAGCAGCGACGGACAGGGGACGAATATTTACGAGCAGTACTTC. Encoded protein: CASSDGQGTNIYEQYF.

The chain uses TRBV4-3 and TRBJ2-1; D call uncertain. The germline gives CDR1 LGHNA, CDR2 YSLEER. There are 15 residues in the CDR3. V lost 0 bases and J lost 8, with 14 bases in between. Written as DNA, the CDR3 is TGCGCCAGCAGCCAAGAAATGGACCTTACACATGAGCAGTTCTTC. It codes for CASSQEMDLTHEQFF.

This clone has just one count. V gene TRBV11-2 combines with J gene TRBJ2-7; TRBD1 or TRBD2 may be the D gene (5 bases each). Germline V gene lookup returns CDR1 SGHAT and CDR2 FQNNGV. The CDR3 consists of 13 residues. The V gene lost 4 bases and the J gene lost 2 bases, with 9 bases spanning the gap. The CDR3 DNA reads TGTGCCAGCAGCTGGGACCCTGCCTACGAGCAGTACTTC. Amino acid sequence: CASSWDPAYEQYF.

The chain recombines TRBV5-1 with TRBJ2-7; 9 positions agree with TRBD2. The J segment lost 0 bases and the V segment lost 4 bases, leaving 5 bases of the junction unmatched. The CDR3 spans 15 residues. The V gene's germline CDR1 is SGHRS and CDR2 YFSETQ. The CDR3 sequence: CASSEKRGASYEQYF. The CDR3 DNA sequence: TGCGCCAGCAGCGAGAAGCGGGGGGCCTCCTACGAGCAGTACTTC.

The chain combines TRBV29-1 with TRBJ1-1, with no clear D. The CDR3 has 14 amino acids. Germline CDR1 SQVTM, CDR2 ANQGSEA. The V end lost 1 base, the J end lost 0 bases, and 9 bases lay between the germline ends. CDR3 bases: TGCAGCGTTGAAGGGTTTTCCATGAACACTGAAGCTTTCTTT. The encoded protein is CSVEGFSMNTEAFF.

The rearrangement uses TRBV2 and TRBJ2-7, with D unresolved. Trimming removed 2 bases at V and 0 bases at J, with 20 bases between. Germline V lookup: CDR1 SNHLY, CDR2 FYNNEI. The CDR3 runs to 18 residues. As DNA, the CDR3 is TGTGCCAGCAGTGAAAATCCTCCGGGCAGCTATACCTCCTACGAGCAGTACTTC. Translation gives CASSENPPGSYTSYEQYF.

The V gene is TRBV9, the J gene TRBJ2-3; no clear D gene. Germline loops: CDR1 SGDLS, CDR2 YYNGEE. The CDR3 has 13 residues. V was shortened by 3 bases and J by 2 bases, with 7 bases between the two germline ends. CDR3 DNA: TGTGCCAGCAGCGGTCCCCCCACAGATACGCAGTATTTT. Its protein is CASSGPPTDTQYF.

This chain's CDR3 is CASSQDWGTSTYNEQFF. The DNA for the CDR3 is TGCGCCAGCAGCCAAGATTGGGGGACTAGCACCTACAATGAGCAGTTCTTC. The chain joins TRBV4-3 to TRBJ2-1; TRBD2 aligns across 9 bases. Germline V gives CDR1 LGHNA, CDR2 YSLEER. There are 17 residues in the CDR3. Trimming took 0 bases from V and 2 from J; bases not matched to a gene: 5.

The chain links TRBV11-2 to TRBJ2-7, with 9 bases aligning to TRBD1. Germline lookup yields CDR1 SGHAT and CDR2 FQNNGV. Germline trimming cut 5 bases from V and 3 bases from J; bases unmatched to any gene: 8. This CDR3 region has 15 residues. The CDR3 is CASSEGTGRLYEQYF. The CDR3 DNA reads as TGTGCCAGCAGCGAAGGGACAGGGAGACTCTACGAGCAGTACTTC.

This rearrangement joins TRBV9 to TRBJ2-2; D possibly matches TRBD1 or TRBD2 (5 bases each). Germline values: CDR1 SGDLS, CDR2 YYNGEE. The CDR3 consists of 17 residues. V was shortened by 4 bases and J by 5 bases, with 21 bases between the two germline ends. CDR3 DNA sequence: TGTGCCAGCAGCCCCTGGGACCAACGGAGAGGTACCGGGGAGCTGTTTTTT. This codes for CASSPWDQRRGTGELFF.

The chain links TRBV20-1 to TRBJ2-1, with D unresolved. The V end was cut by 1 base, the J end by 9 bases, with 7 bases between. The CDR3 sequence is 11 residues long. From germline, CDR1 is DFQATT and CDR2 SNEGSKA (reference sequence). CDR3 nucleotide sequence: TGCAGTGCTAGAGTGAAGGTTGAGCAGTTCTTC. Amino acid sequence: CSARVKVEQFF.

This rearrangement joins TRBV7-8 to TRBJ2-7, with D perhaps matching TRBD1 (6 bases). The CDR3 loop spans 14 amino acids. The germline V gene encodes CDR1 SGHVS and CDR2 FQNEAQ. Trimming stripped 0 bases from V and 4 bases from J, with 10 bases between. For the CDR3, the DNA is TGTGCCAGCAGCTTAGCGCCAGGGGTATACGAGCAGTACTTC. It codes for CASSLAPGVYEQYF.

The V and J genes are TRBV28 and TRBJ1-1; maybe TRBD1 (5 bases). CDR1 and CDR2 from the germline V gene are MDHEN and SYDVKM. Trimming pared 5 bases from V and 0 bases from J, leaving 13 bases between. This CDR3 spans 15 amino acids. The CDR3 sequence: CASSGMTEMNTEAFF. The CDR3 DNA reads TGTGCCAGCAGTGGGATGACAGAGATGAACACTGAAGCTTTCTTT.

The chain has TRBV10-2 and TRBJ2-1; D uncertain. V dropped 1 base and J dropped 0 bases, with 16 bases sitting between them. The length of the CDR3 is 18 residues. Germline CDR1 and CDR2: WSHSY and SAAADI. DNA of the CDR3: TGCGCCAGCAGTGAGTTTAAAATGACGGAGAGCTCCTACAATGAGCAGTTCTTC. Translating gives CASSEFKMTESSYNEQFF.

The chain is built from TRBV2 and TRBJ1-1, with TRBD1 identical over 7 bases. Germline V gene data show CDR1 as SNHLY and CDR2 as FYNNEI. The CDR3 totals 15 residues. V lost 8 bases and J lost 5; bases outside the gene matches: 14. Written as DNA, the CDR3 is TGTGCCAGCCTCCTTGGGGAGGGGGCAAGGACTGAAGCTTTCTTT. Its protein is CASLLGEGARTEAFF.

This clone was seen once. The genes are TRBV23-1 and TRBJ2-7; perhaps TRBD1 as D (5 bases). TRBV23-1 has ORF status, its function being uncertain. Trimming removed 6 bases from V and 1 base from J, with 19 bases in between. The CDR3 consists of 16 residues. The CDR3 region has the DNA TGCGCCAGCAGCCATTACGAACAGGATTCTTCCTACGAGCAGTACTTC. The encoded protein is CASSHYEQDSSYEQYF.

V is TRBV7-9 and J is TRBJ2-3, with a possible D match to TRBD2 (5 bases). Germline lookup yields CDR1 SEHNR and CDR2 FQNEAQ (reference sequence). The CDR3 totals 15 residues. The V gene lost 7 bases and the J gene lost 1 base, with 15 bases spanning the gap. CDR3 amino acids: CASTTAGDRTDTQYF. The CDR3 region has the DNA TGTGCCAGCACCACCGCGGGTGATCGCACAGATACGCAGTATTTT.